Following are 11 T cell receptor beta chains from one sample sequenced in a study of blood T cell repertoires in COVID-19. The data were produced by immunoSEQ multiplex PCR, yet TCRdb's version contains in-frame clones alone and is incomplete. Of tens of thousands of clones in the sample, around 85% are singletons; the top ten hold approximately 15%. Sequenced input: peripheral blood. Receptors originate from a woman aged 55-69 years with acute or convalescent COVID-19.

The J gene is TRBJ2-1, the V gene TRBV5-1; 8 positions agree with TRBD1. The CDR3 length is 16 residues. Germline CDR1 SGHRS, CDR2 YFSETQ. Trimming took 3 bases from V and 3 from J; bases not matched to a gene: 8. DNA of the CDR3: TGCGCCAGCAGCTCCGCGGGGACAGGAAGCTACAATGAGCAGTTCTTC. Its translation is CASSSAGTGSYNEQFF.

CDR3: CASSPGQGGFQPQHF. CDR3 coding DNA: TGCGCCAGCAGCCCGGGACAGGGGGGTTTTCAGCCCCAGCATTTT. This chain joins TRBV10-1 and TRBJ1-5; 11 bases line up with TRBD1. Per the germline V gene, CDR1 is WNHNN and CDR2 is SYGVQD (reference sequence). V lost 6 bases to trimming and J lost 6 bases; unmatched junction nucleotides: 7. The CDR3 is 15 amino acids.

This clone appeared a single time. The V call is TRBV7-9, the J call TRBJ1-2; possibly TRBD1 for D (6 bases). V was shortened by 5 bases and J by 2 bases, with 18 bases between the two germline ends. The V gene's germline CDR1 is SEHNR and CDR2 FQNEAQ (reference sequence). The CDR3 is 16 amino acids. CDR3 protein: CASSRYVTGLNYGYTF. CDR3 nucleotides: TGTGCCAGCAGCCGATACGTGACAGGATTGAACTATGGCTACACCTTC.

The chain links TRBV15 to TRBJ1-5; TRBD1 is a possible D gene (5 bases). Germline CDR1 LNHNV, CDR2 YYDKDF (reference sequence). Trimming removed 5 bases from V and 7 bases from J, with 15 bases in between. The CDR3 totals 14 residues. DNA of the CDR3: TGTGCCACCAGCCCGGGCAGGGATGGACAGCCCCAGCATTTT. It codes for CATSPGRDGQPQHF.

V and J are TRBV4-1 and TRBJ2-7; tentative D call: TRBD1 (5 bases). V was trimmed by 0 bases and J by 0 bases, leaving 9 bases between them. The CDR3 is made up of 15 amino acids. Germline V gene data show CDR1 as MGHRA and CDR2 as YSYEKL. CDR3 region: CASSQDSQGSYEQYF. The CDR3 DNA follows: TGCGCCAGCAGCCAAGATAGTCAGGGCTCCTACGAGCAGTACTTC.

This rearrangement joins TRBV4-2 to TRBJ1-1, with TRBD1 as a possible D gene (5 bases). Germline V gene sequence: CDR1 LGHNA, CDR2 YNFKEQ. The CDR3 has 13 amino acids. The V end was cut by 0 bases, the J end by 6 bases, with 8 bases between. CDR3 coding DNA: TGTGCCAGCAGCCAAGATGGGGGGGCTGAAGCTTTCTTT. This codes for CASSQDGGAEAFF.

The chain joins TRBV30 to TRBJ1-6, with D perhaps TRBD1 (6 bases). Germline lookup yields CDR1 GTSNPN and CDR2 SVGIG (reference sequence). The V and J ends lost 1 base and 0 bases respectively, with 10 bases between them. The CDR3 consists of 16 residues. The CDR3 protein is CAWSAGVSSYNSPLHF. CDR3 in DNA: TGTGCCTGGAGTGCAGGGGTAAGCTCCTATAATTCACCCCTCCACTTT. Full variable domain (missing parts from reference TRBV30 and TRBJ1-6): SQTIHQWPATLVQPVGSPLSLECTVEGTSNPNLYWYRQAAGRGLQLLFYSVGIGQISSEVPQNLSASRPQDRQFILSSKKLLLSDSGFYLCAWSAGVSSYNSPLHFGNGTRLTVT.

The chain has TRBV18 and TRBJ2-3, with D perhaps TRBD2 (6 bases). V was trimmed by 0 bases and J by 0 bases, leaving 10 bases between them. This CDR3 has 16 residues. Germline V lookup: CDR1 KGHSH, CDR2 LQKENI. The CDR3 DNA reads as TGTGCCAGCTCACCACCCCTCGGGGGTAGCACAGATACGCAGTATTTT. Its protein product is CASSPPLGGSTDTQYF.

The genes are TRBV24-1 and TRBJ2-2; tentatively, D is TRBD2 (5 bases). The CDR3 covers 13 residues. Germline V gene sequence: CDR1 KGHDR, CDR2 SFDVKD. V dropped 12 bases and J dropped 8 bases, with 18 bases sitting between them. The CDR3 protein is CAARGTAAGELFF. CDR3 sequence (DNA): TGTGCCGCCCGGGGAACGGCGGCGGGGGAGCTGTTTTTT.

This chain joins TRBV6-5 and TRBJ2-7; TRBD1 is a possible D gene (6 bases). The CDR3 sequence is 15 residues long. V was cut by 0 bases and J by 10 bases, with 19 bases left in between. Germline-derived CDR1 and CDR2 are MNHEY and SVGAGI. The CDR3 loop is CASSYSPLDSTVQYF. As DNA, the CDR3 is TGTGCCAGCAGTTACTCCCCTCTGGACAGCACGGTACAGTACTTC.

This clone was recorded once. This chain joins TRBV7-9 and TRBJ2-2; 7 bases align to TRBD2. CDR3 length: 12 amino acids. Germline assignment: CDR1 SEHNR and CDR2 FQNEAQ (reference sequence). V shed 8 bases, J shed 8 bases, and the junction held 5 bases outside the gene matches. Here the CDR3 DNA reads TGTGCCAGCGGGAGGGCTTCGGGGGAGCTGTTTTTT. Translated: CASGRASGELFF.